Given below is one TCR beta chain in context. Its antigen remains unidentified. These data are taken from a study of cytomegalovirus exposure and HLA in healthy donors. Overall study: Caucasian-associated ancestry cluster membership applied to 75% to 85% of around 400 genotyped donors. Study observations and caveats: As was reported, the classifier diagnosed cytomegalovirus status with high specificity and sensitivity. Most likely, a cluster of highly shared sequence variants arose as a sequencing artifact.

Germline CDR1 is KGHSH and CDR2 is LQKENI. CDR3 length: 17 amino acids. V gave up 0 bases and J gave up 1 base, with 13 bases separating them. The PCR used 60 Vbeta and 13 Jbeta primers. Produced via immunoSEQ multiplex PCR; TCRdb's table is partial and in-frame only. The sample lists more than 150,000 clones; approximately 84% were seen once. Material: PBMCs. This receptor was obtained from a boy between 2 and 10 years old in good health and CMV-seronegative. This chain uses TRBV18 with TRBJ2-1; a possible D gene is TRBD1 (5 bases). The CDR3: CASSPPNAQGSYNEQFF. CDR3 bases: TGTGCCAGCTCACCACCGAATGCCCAGGGATCCTACAATGAGCAGTTCTTC.